A selection of T cell receptor beta chains follows, all from one sample in a study of post-analysis software for immune sequencing data. TCRdb redid the calling of the PCR reads with MiXCR, one entry per CDR3 protein. This sample has 650,000 to 850,000 distinct CDR3 sequences, with just over 45% found just once. Sequencing input: blood. The receptors come from a girl between 10 and 17 years old with multiple sclerosis. CDR3s include the opening cysteine and the closing phenylalanine or tryptophan. The D gene is left open where the match is weak. Clone size, where shown, is once, few, many, or a class for clones that have expanded.

TRBJ2-7 TRBD2 - TRBV13 CASSVGLARNEQYF
TRBJ1-2 - - TRBV28 CASSTLGGYGYTF
TRBJ2-7 - - TRBV14 CASSPTGHFREQYF
TRBJ2-3 TRBD2 once TRBV2 CASGLAGPDTQYF
TRBJ2-7 TRBD1 few TRBV5-1 CASSLGRGQGSYEQYF
TRBJ1-2 - - TRBV6-5 CASSSPGSYGYTF
TRBJ2-5 - - TRBV29-1 CSVEQGIGETQYF
TRBJ1-2 - few TRBV4-1 CASSQGEGDYGYTF
TRBJ2-6 - - TRBV11-2 CASSLVVNQASGANVLTF
TRBJ1-1 - few TRBV4-2 CASSQDWQPLNTWGAEAFF
TRBJ2-5 TRBD2 - TRBV12-5 CASALGGLAEETQYF
TRBJ2-7 - - TRBV4-1 CASSQQISDEQYF
TRBJ2-2 TRBD1 few TRBV29-1 CSVADRGESGELFF
TRBJ2-1 - - TRBV6-5 CASRDGVNEQFF
TRBJ2-7 TRBD2 - TRBV5-1 CASSSGGIDEQYF
TRBJ2-1 - few TRBV4-3 CASSQSPWGNEQFF
TRBJ1-2 - - TRBV6-5 CASSYSAGVDYGYTF
TRBJ2-7 TRBD2 few TRBV4-3 CASSQDVGIHGTSGSSYEQYF
TRBJ2-6 TRBD1 - TRBV12-3/TRBV12-4 CASSFRGRPGANVLTF
TRBJ1-2 TRBD1 - TRBV12-3/TRBV12-4 CASSPGGTEGGYTF
TRBJ2-3 - few TRBV2 CASDTDTQYF
TRBJ2-5 - few TRBV15 CATSRVTRGSGVFGTQYF
TRBJ2-7 - - TRBV4-3 CASSQVGGYEQYF
TRBJ2-3 TRBD1 few TRBV29-1 CSVEGTGPDTQYF
TRBJ1-1 - few TRBV12-3/TRBV12-4 CASSLTTEAFF
TRBJ2-1 - - TRBV20-1 CSARGWGLAYNEQFF
TRBJ2-1 - few TRBV29-1 CSAGLQGGPYNEQFF
TRBJ2-1 - many TRBV30 CAWSVRYGYNEQFF
TRBJ2-7 TRBD1 once TRBV7-9 CASSSPGQGWYEQYF
TRBJ2-4 TRBD2 few TRBV20-1 CSANGGRETAKNIQYF
TRBJ2-3 TRBD2 - TRBV20-1 CSARSPPGRVWSTDTQYF
TRBJ2-3 TRBD2 - TRBV18 CASSPLLAGGDTDTQYF